This TCR beta chain was recorded in a study of blood T cells in healthy people across ages. The use of a sample-barcoded 5' primer and a J-beta primer mix characterized a second PCR of about 7 to 12 cycles. MiXCR, run by TCRdb on the 5' RACE reads, gives a single entry per CDR3 protein. The table shows some 1,800,000 distinct CDR3 sequences, with about two fifths occurring only once. Trimming cost V 5 bases and J 2 bases, with 9 bases left between them. Germline-derived CDR1 and CDR2 are SGHVS and FNYEAQ. The CDR3 is 13 amino acids. This clonotype was sampled from a human donor in good health. The sample taken for sequencing was blood. The chain employs TRBV7-6 and TRBJ1-1; D not resolved. The CDR3 DNA sequence: TGTGCCAGCAGCGGTTGGACTAACACTGAAGCTTTCTTT. This encodes CASSGWTNTEAFF.